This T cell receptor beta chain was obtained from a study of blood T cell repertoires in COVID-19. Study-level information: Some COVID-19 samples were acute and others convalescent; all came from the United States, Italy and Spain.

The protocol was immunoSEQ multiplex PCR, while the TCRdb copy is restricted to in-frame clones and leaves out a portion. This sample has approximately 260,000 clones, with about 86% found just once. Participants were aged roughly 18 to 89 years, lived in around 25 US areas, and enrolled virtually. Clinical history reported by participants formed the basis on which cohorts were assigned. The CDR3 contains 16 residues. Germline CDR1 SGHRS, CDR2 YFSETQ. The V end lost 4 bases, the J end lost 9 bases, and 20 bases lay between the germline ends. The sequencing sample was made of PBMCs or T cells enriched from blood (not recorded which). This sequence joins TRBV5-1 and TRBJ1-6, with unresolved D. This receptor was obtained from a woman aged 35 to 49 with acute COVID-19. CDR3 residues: CASSLTGSSHSSPLHF. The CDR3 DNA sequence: TGCGCCAGCAGCCTCACCGGGTCCTCCCATAGTTCACCCCTCCACTTT. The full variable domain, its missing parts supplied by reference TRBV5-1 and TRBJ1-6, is KAGVTQTPRYLIKTRGQQVTLSCSPISGHRSVSWYQQTPGQGLQFLFEYFSETQRNKGNFPGRFSGRQFSNSRSEMNVSTLELGDSALYLCASSLTGSSHSSPLHFGNGTRLTVT.